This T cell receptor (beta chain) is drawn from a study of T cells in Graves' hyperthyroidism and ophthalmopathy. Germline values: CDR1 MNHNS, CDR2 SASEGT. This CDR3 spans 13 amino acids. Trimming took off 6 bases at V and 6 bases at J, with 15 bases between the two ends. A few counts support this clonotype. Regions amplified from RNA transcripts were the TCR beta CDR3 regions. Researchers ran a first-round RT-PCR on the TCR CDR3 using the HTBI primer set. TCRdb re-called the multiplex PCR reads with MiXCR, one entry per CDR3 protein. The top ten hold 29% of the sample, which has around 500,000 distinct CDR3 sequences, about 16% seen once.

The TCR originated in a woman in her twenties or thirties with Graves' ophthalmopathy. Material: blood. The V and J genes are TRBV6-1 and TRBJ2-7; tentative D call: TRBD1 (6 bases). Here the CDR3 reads CASSLTGRVEQYF. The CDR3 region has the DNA TGTGCCAGCAGCTTAACAGGGAGAGTCGAGCAGTACTTC.